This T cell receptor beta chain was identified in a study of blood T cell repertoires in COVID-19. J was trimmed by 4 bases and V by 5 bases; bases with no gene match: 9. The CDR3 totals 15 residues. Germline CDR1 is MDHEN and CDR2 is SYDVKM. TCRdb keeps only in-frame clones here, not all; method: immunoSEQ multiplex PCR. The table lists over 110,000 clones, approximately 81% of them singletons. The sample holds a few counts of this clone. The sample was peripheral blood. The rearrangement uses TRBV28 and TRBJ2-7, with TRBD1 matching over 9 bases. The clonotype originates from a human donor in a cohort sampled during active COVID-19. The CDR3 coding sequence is TGTGCCAGCAGTGCTACCGGGACAGGGAATTACGAGCAGTACTTC. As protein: CASSATGTGNYEQYF.